This T cell receptor (beta chain) came from a study of CD8+CD57+ T cells in acquired aplastic anemia. Looking at the study overall: Recorded DNA amounts for sorted CD4+ and CD8+ cells had an average of 3.2 ug. For CD4+ cells, healthy donors had an average of about 9.9 million reads. Whole-study findings and limits: Patients and controls had CD8+ Simpson's diversity values that were not significantly distinct. Patients and controls had in common approximately 30 CD8+ CDR3 sequences.

TCR beta VDJ and CDR3 were profiled, and genomic DNA was the template. TCRdb reprocessed the reads via MiXCR and lists one record per CDR3 protein. The sample shows some 200,000 distinct CDR3 sequences, about a third of them seen only once. Concerning this clonotype: Its antigen is not identified.

This CDR3 comprises 15 residues. Germline loops: CDR1 ENHRY, CDR2 SYGVKD. The V segment lost 7 bases and the J segment 0 bases; nucleotides outside the gene matches: 5. The sequenced material came from sorted CD4+, CD8+, or CD8+CD57+ T cells (not recorded which) from PBMCs. This chain links TRBV10-3 with TRBJ1-1; 10 nucleotides match TRBD1. The sequence came from a human donor in good health, serving as a control. In DNA, the CDR3 is TGTGCCATCAAAGGGACAGGGGTTATGAACACTGAAGCTTTCTTT. It codes for CAIKGTGVMNTEAFF.